This T cell receptor beta chain is from a study of T cell responses to AZD1222 COVID-19 vaccine. Overall study findings and caveats: Reportedly, close to half of spike-specific TCRs are directed against unmutated variant regions. Scientists sampled the repertoires only once the peak T cell response had passed. Mapped onto spike, vaccine-associated CD4 TCRs spanned it and were dominant at 160-218 and 743-854. It should be noted that donors were predominantly white British and more often female, and clonal diversity was possibly underestimated.

As concerns this clone: Its antigen remains unidentified.

Measured with immunoSEQ multiplex PCR; TCRdb has only the in-frame clones, and not every one. The sample includes approximately 110,000 clones, 82% of them seen just once. V lost 7 bases, J lost 2 bases, and 7 bases stayed unmatched. Germline values: CDR1 GTSNPN, CDR2 SVGIG (reference sequence). The length of the CDR3 is 14 residues. This material consisted of peripheral blood, taken on day 0 of AZD1222 vaccination. The TCR was taken from an adult in good health. This chain joins TRBV30 and TRBJ1-2; 10 nucleotides match TRBD1. CDR3 region: CASLTGQGNYGYTF. CDR3 coding DNA: TGTGCCTCCCTCACGGGACAGGGGAACTATGGCTACACCTTC.